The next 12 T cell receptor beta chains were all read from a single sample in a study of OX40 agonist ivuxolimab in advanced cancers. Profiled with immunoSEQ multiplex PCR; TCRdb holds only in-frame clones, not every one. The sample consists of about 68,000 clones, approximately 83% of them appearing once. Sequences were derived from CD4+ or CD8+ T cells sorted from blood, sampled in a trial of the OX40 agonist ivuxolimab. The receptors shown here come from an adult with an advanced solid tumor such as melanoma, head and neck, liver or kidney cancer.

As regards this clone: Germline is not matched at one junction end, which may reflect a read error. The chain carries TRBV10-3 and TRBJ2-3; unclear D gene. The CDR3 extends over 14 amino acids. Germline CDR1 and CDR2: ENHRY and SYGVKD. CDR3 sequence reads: CAISEVGSTNTQYF. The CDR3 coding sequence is TGTGCCATCAGTGAGGTGGGAAGCACAAATACGCAGTATTTT.

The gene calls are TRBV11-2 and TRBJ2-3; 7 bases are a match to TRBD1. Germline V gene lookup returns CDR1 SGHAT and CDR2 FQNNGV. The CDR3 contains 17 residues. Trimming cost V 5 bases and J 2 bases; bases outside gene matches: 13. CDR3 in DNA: TGTGCCAGCAGCGCTCGACAGGGAACAACCCTCACAGATACGCAGTATTTT. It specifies CASSARQGTTLTDTQYF.

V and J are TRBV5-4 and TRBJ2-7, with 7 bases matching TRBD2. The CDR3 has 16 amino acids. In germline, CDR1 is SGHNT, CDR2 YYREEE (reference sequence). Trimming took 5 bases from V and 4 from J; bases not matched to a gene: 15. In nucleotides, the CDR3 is TGTGCCAGCAGGAGTATTCGGGGCGGGGGTGAATACGAGCAGTACTTC. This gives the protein CASRSIRGGGEYEQYF.

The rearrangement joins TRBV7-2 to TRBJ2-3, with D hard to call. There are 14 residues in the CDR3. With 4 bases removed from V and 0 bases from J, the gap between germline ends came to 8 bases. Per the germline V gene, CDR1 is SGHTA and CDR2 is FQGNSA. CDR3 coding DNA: TGTGCCAGCAGCTCCGCCCCTAGCACAGATACGCAGTATTTT. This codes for CASSSAPSTDTQYF.

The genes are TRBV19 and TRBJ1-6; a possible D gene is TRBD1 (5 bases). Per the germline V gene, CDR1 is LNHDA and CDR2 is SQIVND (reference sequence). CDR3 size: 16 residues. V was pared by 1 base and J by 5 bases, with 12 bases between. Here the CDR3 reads CASSIGFSGNNSPLHF. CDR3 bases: TGTGCCAGTAGTATAGGCTTTTCAGGGAATAATTCACCCCTCCACTTT.

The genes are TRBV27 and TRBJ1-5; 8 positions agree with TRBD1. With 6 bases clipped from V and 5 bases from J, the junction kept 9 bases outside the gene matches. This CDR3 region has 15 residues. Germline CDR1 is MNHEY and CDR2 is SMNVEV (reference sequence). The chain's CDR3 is CASSHDRGLYQPQHF. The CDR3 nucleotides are TGTGCCAGCAGCCATGACAGGGGACTCTATCAGCCCCAGCATTTT.

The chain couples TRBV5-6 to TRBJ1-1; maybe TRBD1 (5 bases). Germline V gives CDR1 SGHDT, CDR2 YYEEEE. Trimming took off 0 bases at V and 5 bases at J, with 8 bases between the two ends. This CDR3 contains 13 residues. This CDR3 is CASSLAAGTEAFF. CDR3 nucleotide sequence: TGTGCCAGCAGCTTGGCAGCAGGGACTGAAGCTTTCTTT. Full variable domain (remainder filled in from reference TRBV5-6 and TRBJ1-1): DAGVTQSPTHLIKTRGQQVTLRCSPKSGHDTVSWYQQALGQGPQFIFQYYEEEERQRGNFPDRFSGHQFPNYSSELNVNALLLGDSALYLCASSLAAGTEAFFGQGTRLTVV.

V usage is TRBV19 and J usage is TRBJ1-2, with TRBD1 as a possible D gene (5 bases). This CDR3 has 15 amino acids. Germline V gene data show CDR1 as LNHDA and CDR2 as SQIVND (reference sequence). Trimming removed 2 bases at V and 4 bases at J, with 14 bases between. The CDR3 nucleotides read TGTGCCAGTAGTATATTGGATAGGGGCAGCTATGGCTACACCTTC. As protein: CASSILDRGSYGYTF.

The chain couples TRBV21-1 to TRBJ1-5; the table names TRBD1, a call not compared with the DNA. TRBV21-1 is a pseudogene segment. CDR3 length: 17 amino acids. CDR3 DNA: TGTGCCAGCAGCACTGTTTCGGCCCGAGGGACAGGTCAGCCCCAGCATTTT. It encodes CASSTVSARGTGQPQHF.

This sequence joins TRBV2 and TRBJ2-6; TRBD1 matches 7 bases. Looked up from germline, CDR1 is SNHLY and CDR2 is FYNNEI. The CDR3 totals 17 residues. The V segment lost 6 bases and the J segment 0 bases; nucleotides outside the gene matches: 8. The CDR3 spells CASSRMGQSSGANVLTF. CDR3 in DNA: TGTGCCAGCAGCCGGATGGGACAGTCCTCTGGGGCCAACGTCCTGACTTTC.

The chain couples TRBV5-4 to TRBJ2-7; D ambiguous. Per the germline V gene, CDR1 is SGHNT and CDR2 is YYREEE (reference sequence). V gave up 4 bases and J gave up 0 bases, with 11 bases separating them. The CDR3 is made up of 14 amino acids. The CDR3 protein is CASSQVGTSYEQYF. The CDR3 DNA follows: TGTGCCAGCAGCCAAGTCGGCACCTCCTACGAGCAGTACTTC. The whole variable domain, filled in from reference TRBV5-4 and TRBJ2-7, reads ETGVTQSPTHLIKTRGQQVTLRCSSQSGHNTVSWYQQALGQGPQFIFQYYREEENGRGNFPPRFSGLQFPNYSSELNVNALELDDSALYLCASSQVGTSYEQYFGPGTRLTVT.

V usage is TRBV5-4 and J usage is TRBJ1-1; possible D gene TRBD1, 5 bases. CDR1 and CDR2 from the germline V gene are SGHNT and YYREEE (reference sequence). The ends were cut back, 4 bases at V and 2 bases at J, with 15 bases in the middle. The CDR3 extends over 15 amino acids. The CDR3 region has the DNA TGTGCCAGCAGCCCGCCGGGCGGGGGTAACACTGAAGCTTTCTTT. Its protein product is CASSPPGGGNTEAFF.